This passage covers 10 T cell receptor beta chains from one sample sequenced in a study of shared clonotypes between healthy human individuals. Assay: immunoSEQ multiplex PCR; the TCRdb copy retains only in-frame clones and omits some. The sample shows about 870,000 clones, 85% to 95% of them seen only once. CD8 cells regarded as naive lacked CD45RO, were positively chosen for CCR7, and omitted terminally differentiated effector memory CD45RA+ cells. The specimen sequenced was naive CD8+ T cells sorted from blood. The receptors derive from a man aged 25-45 years in good health.

The chain employs TRBV19 and TRBJ2-7; no definite D call. There are 13 residues in the CDR3. Trimming cost V 6 bases and J 2 bases, with 11 bases left between them. Germline lookup yields CDR1 LNHDA and CDR2 SQIVND (reference sequence). The CDR3 loop is CASSADWTYEQYF. The CDR3, as DNA: TGTGCCAGTAGCGCCGACTGGACCTACGAGCAGTACTTC.

This chain joins TRBV29-1 and TRBJ2-5; D might be TRBD2 (6 bases). Trimming removed 4 bases at V and 4 bases at J, with 19 bases between. Germline CDR1 and CDR2: SQVTM and ANQGSEA. This CDR3 is built from 15 residues. CDR3 region: CSVAGERNLLETQYF. The CDR3 nucleotides are TGCAGCGTTGCGGGGGAGAGAAACCTTCTAGAGACCCAGTACTTC.

V is TRBV6-5 and J is TRBJ2-7; D is perhaps TRBD1 (5 bases). The CDR3 consists of 14 residues. Trimming cost V 6 bases and J 3 bases, with 15 bases left between them. Germline V gene lookup returns CDR1 MNHEY and CDR2 SVGAGI. CDR3 in DNA: TGTGCCAGCAGACAAGGGGTTCCCCTCTACGAGCAGTACTTC. Protein sequence: CASRQGVPLYEQYF.

CDR3 amino acids: CSVVGGNTEAFF. DNA of the CDR3: TGCAGCGTTGTGGGGGGCAACACTGAAGCTTTCTTT. The chain joins TRBV29-1 to TRBJ1-1; D is possibly TRBD1 (6 bases). This CDR3 contains 12 residues. In germline, CDR1 is SQVTM, CDR2 ANQGSEA. The V gene lost 4 bases and the J gene lost 2 bases, with 8 bases spanning the gap.

This chain links TRBV28 with TRBJ1-5; D not resolved. CDR3 length equals 14 residues. With 5 bases removed from V and 0 bases from J, the gap between germline ends came to 8 bases. The germline gives CDR1 MDHEN, CDR2 SYDVKM. In DNA form, the CDR3 reads TGTGCCAGCAGTCATGACAATAGCAATCAGCCCCAGCATTTT. This codes for CASSHDNSNQPQHF.

The gene calls are TRBV5-8 and TRBJ2-3, with 7 bases lining up with TRBD1. The CDR3 loop spans 14 amino acids. V lost 3 bases and J lost 3; bases outside the gene matches: 4. Germline CDR1 reads SGHTS; CDR2 reads YDEGEE. This chain's CDR3 is CASSSQQGTDTQYF. Written as DNA, the CDR3 is TGTGCCAGCAGCTCACAACAGGGGACAGATACGCAGTATTTT.

As concerns this clone: This CDR3 is also generated by other DNA sequences in the sample. In DNA, the CDR3 is TGTGCCAGCAGCGTAGCTCCGGCCTACGAGCAGTACTTC. Translating gives CASSVAPAYEQYF. This sequence joins TRBV9 and TRBJ2-7; no reliable D call. V lost 0 bases and J 2 bases, leaving 6 bases between the germline ends. CDR1 is SGDLS, CDR2 YYNGEE, per germline. This CDR3 region has 13 residues.

The rearrangement links TRBV4-1 to TRBJ2-3; D remains ambiguous. The CDR3 runs to 12 residues. Germline loops: CDR1 MGHRA, CDR2 YSYEKL. The germline V and J ends were trimmed by 4 bases and 6 bases, with 8 bases remaining between them. CDR3: CASSPRADTQYF. The CDR3 coding sequence is TGCGCCAGCAGCCCTAGGGCGGATACGCAGTATTTT.

This sequence joins TRBV28 and TRBJ2-5; 7 nucleotides line up with TRBD2. The CDR3 loop spans 15 amino acids. CDR1 and CDR2 from the germline V gene are MDHEN and SYDVKM. With V trimmed by 5 bases and J by 4 bases, 10 bases remained unmatched. The CDR3 sequence is CASSLGAGEGETQYF. In DNA, the CDR3 is TGTGCCAGCAGTCTCGGAGCCGGGGAGGGAGAGACCCAGTACTTC.

V is TRBV9 and J is TRBJ2-2, with 8 bases aligning to TRBD2. V was pared by 3 bases and J by 6 bases, with 10 bases of the junction left unmatched. The CDR3 is 16 residues long. Germline-derived CDR1 and CDR2 are SGDLS and YYNGEE. The CDR3 sequence is CASSDGKREQSGELFF. In nucleotides, the CDR3 is TGTGCCAGCAGCGACGGGAAGCGGGAGCAATCCGGGGAGCTGTTTTTT.